These 30 T cell receptor beta chains originate from one sample sequenced in a study of cytomegalovirus exposure and HLA in healthy donors. PCR primers comprised 60 Vbeta and 13 Jbeta primers. Data came from immunoSEQ multiplex PCR; TCRdb stores just in-frame clones and leaves some out. The table shows about 270,000 clones, with more than 80% occurring only once. The sample consisted of PBMCs. The receptors derive from a man between 40 and 49 years old in good health and CMV-seropositive.

CDR3 sequence: CAWGSGTGTLDGNQPQHF. The CDR3 nucleotides read TGTGCCTGGGGCTCCGGGACAGGGACCCTCGATGGCAATCAGCCCCAGCATTTT. The chain has TRBV30 and TRBJ1-5; the match to TRBD1 covers 9 bases. V lost 5 bases and J lost 2; bases outside the gene matches: 16. This CDR3 is 18 amino acids long. The germline gives CDR1 GTSNPN, CDR2 SVGIG (reference sequence).

The DNA for the CDR3 is TGTGCCAGCTCACCCGTGAACAGGGGCGTGAACACTGAAGCTTTCTTT. The encoded protein is CASSPVNRGVNTEAFF. The chain recombines TRBV18 with TRBJ1-1; 7 nucleotides match TRBD1. Trimming removed 3 bases from V and 0 bases from J; junction bases left unmatched: 7. The germline CDR1 and CDR2 sequences are KGHSH and LQKENI. The CDR3 has 16 amino acids.

The chain recombines TRBV5-8 with TRBJ1-2; D is possibly TRBD1 (5 bases). The germline gives CDR1 SGHTS, CDR2 YDEGEE. This CDR3 comprises 15 residues. V lost 4 bases and J lost 0, with 13 bases in between. The CDR3 sequence: CASSLKGRANYGYTF. For the CDR3, the DNA is TGTGCCAGCAGCCTCAAGGGGCGAGCTAACTATGGCTACACCTTC. Variable domain in full (rest from reference TRBV5-8 and TRBJ1-2): EAGVTQSPTHLIKTRGQQATLRCSPISGHTSVYWYQQALGLGLQFLLWYDEGEERNRGNFPPRFSGRQFPNYSSELNVNALELEDSALYLCASSLKGRANYGYTFGSGTRLTVV.

The CDR3 loop is CATSRVAGEGNEQFF. The CDR3 DNA reads as TGTGCCACCAGCAGAGTAGCGGGAGAGGGTAATGAGCAGTTCTTC. The rearrangement joins TRBV15 to TRBJ2-1, with 9 bases matching TRBD2. Unmatched junction bases numbered 5, after V lost 1 base and J lost 7 bases. The CDR3 is 15 residues long. Germline V gene sequence: CDR1 LNHNV, CDR2 YYDKDF (reference sequence).

The rearrangement links TRBV7-6 to TRBJ1-4, with D unresolved. Trimming pared 5 bases from V and 11 bases from J, leaving 9 bases between. The germline V gene encodes CDR1 SGHVS and CDR2 FNYEAQ. This CDR3 spans 11 amino acids. CDR3 DNA sequence: TGTGCCAGCAGCGGCTCGGGGAAACTGTTTTTT. Translating it yields CASSGSGKLFF.

The chain is built from TRBV28 and TRBJ2-3, with 8 bases that match TRBD2. This CDR3 comprises 16 residues. Germline CDR1 reads MDHEN; CDR2 reads SYDVKM. V lost 2 bases to trimming and J lost 3 bases; unmatched junction nucleotides: 7. The CDR3 loop reads CASSLLSGRATDTQYF. CDR3 in DNA: TGTGCCAGCAGTTTACTGAGCGGGAGAGCTACAGATACGCAGTATTTT.

The genes are TRBV5-1 and TRBJ2-7; 13 bases map to TRBD2. This CDR3 has 15 amino acids. CDR1 is SGHRS, CDR2 YFSETQ, per germline. With V trimmed by 4 bases and J by 9 bases, 10 bases remained unmatched. As DNA, the CDR3 is TGCGCCAGCAGCCCCTCGACTAGCGGGAGGCCCTCGCAGTACTTC. Translation: CASSPSTSGRPSQYF.

V and J are TRBV7-3 and TRBJ2-7, with D maybe TRBD1 (5 bases). Germline V gene data show CDR1 as SGHTA and CDR2 as FQGTGA. There are 13 residues in the CDR3. V dropped 5 bases and J dropped 0 bases, with 8 bases sitting between them. CDR3: CASSPGNSYEQYF. The CDR3 bases are TGTGCCAGCAGCCCAGGGAACTCCTACGAGCAGTACTTC. Supplemented by reference TRBV7-3 and TRBJ2-7, the full variable domain reads GAGVSQTPSNKVTEKGKYVELRCDPISGHTALYWYRQSLGQGPEFLIYFQGTGAADDSGLPNDRFFAVRPEGSVSTLKIQRTERGDSAVYLCASSPGNSYEQYFGPGTRLTVT.

In its sample, this clone was seen a few times. The chain uses TRBV7-6 and TRBJ2-2; the D gene is possibly TRBD1 (6 bases). The CDR3 sequence is 16 residues long. The ends were cut back, 5 bases at V and 9 bases at J, with 22 bases in the middle. Germline assignment: CDR1 SGHVS and CDR2 FNYEAQ. DNA of the CDR3: TGTGCCAGCAGCCCTACCCCAGGACAGAATCCCCGGGAGCTGTTTTTT. This sequence encodes CASSPTPGQNPRELFF.

The chain carries TRBV19 and TRBJ2-7; possible D gene TRBD2, 5 bases. The CDR3 loop spans 14 amino acids. V lost 3 bases and J 2 bases, leaving 11 bases between the germline ends. CDR1 is LNHDA and CDR2 is SQIVND in the germline V gene (reference sequence). The DNA for the CDR3 is TGTGCCAGTAGTATTTTTTTCGGGGCCTACGAGCAGTACTTC. It is translated as CASSIFFGAYEQYF.

This clone has only a few counts. The genes are TRBV10-3 and TRBJ1-1, with TRBD1 matching 7 bases. Per the germline V gene, CDR1 is ENHRY and CDR2 is SYGVKD. V gave up 6 bases and J gave up 6 bases; unmatched junction bases: 7. The length of the CDR3 is 13 residues. CDR3 nucleotides: TGTGCCATCAGGTACATAGGACAGGCTGAAGCTTTCTTT. Protein: CAIRYIGQAEAFF.

This chain joins TRBV5-1 and TRBJ2-3, with 8 positions matching TRBD2. Germline V gene lookup returns CDR1 SGHRS and CDR2 YFSETQ. This CDR3 region has 17 residues. The V segment lost 7 bases and the J segment 2 bases; nucleotides outside the gene matches: 15. The CDR3 coding sequence is TGCGCCAGCCAACTCACTAGCGGTGGGGGATACACAGATACGCAGTATTTT. Its translation: CASQLTSGGGYTDTQYF.

DNA of the CDR3: TGTGCCAGCAGCCCCGACAGGGAAAGGACCGGGGAGCTGTTTTTT. Translating gives CASSPDRERTGELFF. The chain uses TRBV7-3 and TRBJ2-2; TRBD1 aligns across 7 bases. After removal of 5 bases from V and 5 bases from J, the junction contained 8 bases not matched to a gene. The CDR3 is made up of 15 amino acids. Looked up from germline, CDR1 is SGHTA and CDR2 is FQGTGA.

The rearrangement joins TRBV27 to TRBJ2-5; a possible D gene is TRBD2 (6 bases). V was cut by 4 bases and J by 4 bases, with 7 bases left in between. This CDR3 is 12 amino acids long. In germline, CDR1 is MNHEY, CDR2 SMNVEV (reference sequence). The CDR3 region has the DNA TGTGCCAGCAGTTCCGGGGGAGAGACCCAGTACTTC. Translation: CASSSGGETQYF.

The chain uses TRBV6-1 and TRBJ2-3; TRBD1 aligns across 9 bases. The V segment lost 2 bases and the J segment 6 bases; nucleotides outside the gene matches: 12. This CDR3 region has 17 residues. Germline CDR1 reads MNHNS; CDR2 reads SASEGT. CDR3 residues: CASSESPGTGPGDTQYF. DNA for the CDR3: TGTGCCAGCAGTGAAAGCCCTGGGACAGGGCCAGGGGATACGCAGTATTTT.

This sequence joins TRBV18 and TRBJ2-7, with D possibly being TRBD1 (5 bases). The CDR3 contains 17 residues. Germline CDR1 reads KGHSH; CDR2 reads LQKENI. Trimming took 5 bases from V and 2 from J, leaving 22 bases between them. The CDR3 loop reads CASSFRTKSGRTYEQYF. The DNA of the CDR3 is TGTGCCAGCTCATTCCGCACGAAGTCAGGGCGAACCTACGAGCAGTACTTC.

The J gene is TRBJ2-1, the V gene TRBV2, with TRBD2 matching over 7 bases. Per the germline V gene, CDR1 is SNHLY and CDR2 is FYNNEI. Germline trimming cut 5 bases from V and 0 bases from J; bases unmatched to any gene: 4. There are 15 residues in the CDR3. The CDR3 DNA reads TGTGCCAGCAGTCGGGCGGGGGTCTCCTACAATGAGCAGTTCTTC. Encoded protein: CASSRAGVSYNEQFF.

This sequence joins TRBV27 and TRBJ1-2; 11 bases align to TRBD1. This CDR3 is built from 15 residues. Germline CDR1 and CDR2: MNHEY and SMNVEV (reference sequence). The ends lost 4 bases at V and 8 bases at J; junction bases unmatched: 9. The DNA of the CDR3 is TGTGCCAGCAGTTCCGGGACAGGGGGTATCGGCGGCTACACCTTC. Its translation is CASSSGTGGIGGYTF.

A single count supports this clone. V is TRBV19 and J is TRBJ2-7; no definite D call. Germline V gives CDR1 LNHDA, CDR2 SQIVND (reference sequence). V gave up 3 bases and J gave up 0 bases, with 9 bases separating them. This CDR3 is 14 amino acids long. The CDR3 protein is CASSIGRGSYEQYF. CDR3 nucleotides: TGTGCCAGTAGTATCGGCCGCGGCTCCTACGAGCAGTACTTC.

The rearrangement joins TRBV9 to TRBJ2-1, with D possibly being TRBD2 (6 bases). The CDR3 runs 16 residues. V was pared by 0 bases and J by 5 bases, with 15 bases between. Germline loops: CDR1 SGDLS, CDR2 YYNGEE. The CDR3 region is CASSVGIGAGNNEQFF. CDR3 bases: TGTGCCAGCAGCGTAGGTATAGGGGCGGGGAACAATGAGCAGTTCTTC.

This chain connects TRBV28 to TRBJ2-3; D may be TRBD1 (6 bases). Trimming shortened V by 4 bases and J by 2 bases, and 16 bases separated the two germline ends. The CDR3 has 16 amino acids. Germline V gene lookup returns CDR1 MDHEN and CDR2 SYDVKM. The CDR3 region is CASSYTGLSITDTQYF. The CDR3, as DNA: TGTGCCAGCAGTTACACAGGGCTATCAATCACAGATACGCAGTATTTT.

The J gene is TRBJ1-2, the V gene TRBV5-1; 8 bases match TRBD1. CDR3 size: 13 residues. Germline V gene lookup returns CDR1 SGHRS and CDR2 YFSETQ. V was pared by 4 bases and J by 3 bases, with 2 bases of the junction left unmatched. DNA of the CDR3: TGCGCCAGCAGCCCGACAGGGGACTATGGCTACACCTTC. The encoded protein is CASSPTGDYGYTF.

The chain joins TRBV11-3 to TRBJ1-6; no reliable D call. Germline assignment: CDR1 SGHNT and CDR2 YENEEA. This CDR3 is built from 13 residues. V was trimmed by 0 bases and J by 6 bases, leaving 3 bases between them. The CDR3 nucleotides are TGTGCCAGCAGCTTAGAACTTAATTCACCCCTCCACTTT. This codes for CASSLELNSPLHF.

The CDR3 sequence is CASLETRGSTDTQYF. In DNA form, the CDR3 reads TGTGCCAGCTTGGAGACTAGAGGGTCAACAGATACGCAGTATTTT. The chain combines TRBV2 with TRBJ2-3, with D possibly matching TRBD2 (6 bases). CDR1 is SNHLY and CDR2 is FYNNEI in the germline V gene. Trimming stripped 8 bases from V and 3 bases from J, with 18 bases between. There are 15 residues in the CDR3.

The rearrangement links TRBV28 to TRBJ1-1; TRBD1 is a possible D gene (6 bases). V lost 7 bases and J 0 bases, leaving 12 bases between the germline ends. The germline V gene encodes CDR1 MDHEN and CDR2 SYDVKM. This CDR3 contains 14 residues. The DNA of the CDR3 is TGTGCCAGCACCTCGACAGGTATGAACACTGAAGCTTTCTTT. Its translation is CASTSTGMNTEAFF. The full variable domain, its missing parts supplied by reference TRBV28 and TRBJ1-1, is DVKVTQSSRYLVKRTGEKVFLECVQDMDHENMFWYRQDPGLGLRLIYFSYDVKMKEKGDIPEGYSVSREKKERFSLILESASTNQTSMYLCASTSTGMNTEAFFGQGTRLTVV.

This clone showed up just a few times. The chain uses TRBV19 and TRBJ1-4; TRBD1 matches 7 bases. Germline CDR1 LNHDA, CDR2 SQIVND (reference sequence). This CDR3 is 14 amino acids long. V lost 5 bases, J lost 11 bases, and 11 bases stayed unmatched. As DNA, the CDR3 is TGTGCCAGTAGTTCCCGGGACAGCGCCCCTAAACTGTTTTTT. This sequence encodes CASSSRDSAPKLFF.

This chain links TRBV28 with TRBJ2-1; 10 bases are shared with TRBD1. Germline values: CDR1 MDHEN, CDR2 SYDVKM. This CDR3 has 15 amino acids. The V segment lost 7 bases and the J segment 8 bases; nucleotides outside the gene matches: 11. CDR3 amino acids: CASTTGTGVWDEQFF. The CDR3 DNA is TGTGCCAGCACCACAGGGACAGGGGTATGGGATGAGCAGTTCTTC. Full variable domain (rest looked up from reference TRBV28 and TRBJ2-1): DVKVTQSSRYLVKRTGEKVFLECVQDMDHENMFWYRQDPGLGLRLIYFSYDVKMKEKGDIPEGYSVSREKKERFSLILESASTNQTSMYLCASTTGTGVWDEQFFGPGTRLTVL.

The gene calls are TRBV19 and TRBJ2-7; D perhaps matches TRBD1 (5 bases). The CDR3 extends over 11 amino acids. Germline CDR1 is LNHDA and CDR2 is SQIVND (reference sequence). Deletions cut 8 bases from V and 2 bases from J, with 7 bases between. This CDR3 is CASGRAYEQYF. CDR3 nucleotides: TGTGCCAGTGGCAGGGCCTACGAGCAGTACTTC. Using reference TRBV19 and TRBJ2-7 for the parts outside the CDR3, the full variable domain is DGGITQSPKYLFRKEGQNVTLSCEQNLNHDAMYWYRQDPGQGLRLIYYSQIVNDFQKGDIAEGYSVSREKKESFPLTVTSAQKNPTAFYLCASGRAYEQYFGPGTRLTVT.

DNA for the CDR3: TGTGCCAGTAGTATAGATCCCCAACTAATGGCGGCAGACTCCTACGAGCAGTACTTC. Encoded protein: CASSIDPQLMAADSYEQYF. This sequence joins TRBV19 and TRBJ2-7, with no clear D. The CDR3 is made up of 19 amino acids. V was cut by 0 bases and J by 0 bases, with 21 bases left in between. Germline V lookup: CDR1 LNHDA, CDR2 SQIVND (reference sequence).

This chain connects TRBV5-1 to TRBJ2-1; D is undetermined. V lost 1 base, J lost 4 bases, and 6 bases lay in between. CDR3 length equals 13 residues. Germline loops: CDR1 SGHRS, CDR2 YFSETQ. CDR3 in amino acids: CASSLPTYNEQFF. In nucleotides, the CDR3 is TGCGCCAGCAGCTTGCCCACTTACAATGAGCAGTTCTTC.